These 7 T cell receptor beta chains were all obtained from the same sample, sequenced in a study of blood T cell repertoires in COVID-19. Data came from immunoSEQ multiplex PCR; TCRdb stores just in-frame clones and leaves some out. The sample carries 55,000 to 75,000 clones, roughly 72% recorded once. Sequencing was done on a sample of peripheral blood. Receptors were obtained from a woman between 70 and 85 years old with COVID-19, enrolled during active disease.

The chain couples TRBV5-1 to TRBJ1-2; TRBD1 matches at 7 bases. This CDR3 comprises 13 residues. Trimming at V came to 4 bases and at J to 8 bases, leaving 8 bases not matched to a gene. Germline V gene lookup returns CDR1 SGHRS and CDR2 YFSETQ. CDR3 amino acids: CASSPTGSFGYTF. In DNA form, the CDR3 reads TGCGCCAGCAGCCCGACAGGGTCTTTCGGCTACACCTTC.

The chain uses TRBV5-1 and TRBJ1-4; D unresolved. Trimming took off 4 bases at V and 7 bases at J, with 14 bases between the two ends. Germline lookup yields CDR1 SGHRS and CDR2 YFSETQ. This CDR3 contains 14 residues. Written as DNA, the CDR3 is TGCGCCAGCAGCCCTCTCGGGAAAGCTGAAAAACTGTTTTTT. Residues: CASSPLGKAEKLFF.

V and J are TRBV5-6 and TRBJ2-4; D possibly corresponds to TRBD2 (6 bases). Germline CDR1 reads SGHDT; CDR2 reads YYEEEE. The CDR3 loop spans 13 amino acids. Between the trimmed V and J ends, which lost 2 bases and 6 bases, there was a span of 9 bases. CDR3 in DNA: TGTGCCAGCAGCTTCGGGAGAAGAAACATTCAGTACTTC. It encodes CASSFGRRNIQYF.

The chain links TRBV18 to TRBJ2-3; the match to TRBD2 covers 8 bases. This CDR3 region has 16 residues. Trimming removed 6 bases from V and 2 bases from J; junction bases left unmatched: 10. CDR1 and CDR2 from the germline V gene are KGHSH and LQKENI. The CDR3 DNA is TGTGCCAGCTCGCCAGAACTAGCGGTACTCACAGATACGCAGTATTTT. This encodes CASSPELAVLTDTQYF.

CDR3 nucleotide sequence: TGCGCCAGCAGCGATACAGGGGGGACCACTGAAGCTTTCTTT. Its protein product is CASSDTGGTTEAFF. The chain uses TRBV5-1 and TRBJ1-1, with 8 positions matching TRBD1. The trim removed 4 bases at V and 4 bases at J, leaving 6 bases unmatched. CDR3 size: 14 residues. Germline V lookup: CDR1 SGHRS, CDR2 YFSETQ.

The rearrangement joins TRBV5-6 to TRBJ2-2, with 8 bases matching TRBD2. Germline values: CDR1 SGHDT, CDR2 YYEEEE. J gave up 4 bases and V 4 bases, and 12 bases lay outside the gene matches. The CDR3 covers 17 residues. Written as DNA, the CDR3 is TGTGCCAGCAGCCGTCCGGGGGCGGGAGGTCCCACCGGGGAGCTGTTTTTT. Translation gives CASSRPGAGGPTGELFF.

The chain joins TRBV9 to TRBJ2-1, with D possibly matching TRBD2 (7 bases). V was pared by 3 bases and J by 3 bases, with 13 bases between. This CDR3 spans 15 amino acids. From germline, CDR1 is SGDLS and CDR2 YYNGEE. The CDR3 loop reads CASSGEGDSYNEQFF. CDR3 nucleotides: TGTGCCAGCAGCGGGGAGGGGGATAGCTACAATGAGCAGTTCTTC.